This T cell receptor beta chain was obtained from a study of immune heterogeneity within non-small cell lung tumors. Turning to the study itself: It was found that the tumors were several squamous cell carcinomas, over nine non-squamous carcinomas and 1 not otherwise specified. Study-wide findings and caveats: With an R of approximately 0.32, local T-cell clonality correlated moderately but significantly with local tumor mutational burden. The study found identical dominant CDR3 beta clonotypes recurring across tumor sites within a patient, alongside site-unique high-frequency clones.

The germline gives CDR1 MNHEY, CDR2 SMNVEV (reference sequence). V lost 5 bases to trimming and J lost 1 base, with 24 bases between them. The CDR3 is 19 residues long. It was a multiplex PCR that amplified TCR beta CDR3, with 32 V and 13 J primers. TCRdb called the multiplex PCR reads again in MiXCR, with one record for every CDR3 protein. Of 20,000 to 25,000 distinct CDR3 sequences detected, around 26% appear once; the ten largest clones hold about 4.6%. Template material comprised bulk tumor genomic DNA at 600 ng per sample. Biopsies that were spaced far apart were taken, several per primary tumor, during surgery. Curative surgery was performed on patients who had untreated, newly diagnosed non-small cell lung cancer. Having surgery with curative intent, the donors were patients newly diagnosed with non-small cell lung cancer. Comments on this clonotype: Its specificity is unknown. A much larger clone differs by one base, so this may be a read error.

The sample consisted of lung tumor tissue. The sequence derives from a man aged 40-49 years with non-small cell lung cancer. The chain combines TRBV27 with TRBJ1-5; tentatively, D is TRBD1 (5 bases). The CDR3 bases are TGTGCCAGCAGTCGTCGGGTGGGGGACCACCCCCGAAGCAATCAGCCCCAGCATTTT. It translates to CASSRRVGDHPRSNQPQHF.